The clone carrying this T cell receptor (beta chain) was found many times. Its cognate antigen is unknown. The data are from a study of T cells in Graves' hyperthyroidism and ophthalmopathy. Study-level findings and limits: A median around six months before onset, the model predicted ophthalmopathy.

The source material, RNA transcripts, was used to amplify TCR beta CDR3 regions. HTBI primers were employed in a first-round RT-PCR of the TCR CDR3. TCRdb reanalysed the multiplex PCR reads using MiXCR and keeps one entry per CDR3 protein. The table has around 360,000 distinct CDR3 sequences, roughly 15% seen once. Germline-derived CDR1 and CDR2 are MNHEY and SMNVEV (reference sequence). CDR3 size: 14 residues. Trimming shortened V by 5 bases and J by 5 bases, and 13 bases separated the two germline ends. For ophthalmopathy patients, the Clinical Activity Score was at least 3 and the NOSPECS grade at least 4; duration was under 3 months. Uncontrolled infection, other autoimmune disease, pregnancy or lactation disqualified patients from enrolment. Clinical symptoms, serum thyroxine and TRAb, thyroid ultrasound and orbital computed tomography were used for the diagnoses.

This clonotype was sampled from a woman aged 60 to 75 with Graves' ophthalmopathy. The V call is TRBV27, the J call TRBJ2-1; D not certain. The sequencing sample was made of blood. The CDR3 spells CASSPRRSHNEQFF. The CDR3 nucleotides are TGTGCCAGCAGTCCCCGCCGTAGCCACAATGAGCAGTTCTTC.